This T cell receptor (beta chain) was profiled in a study of blood T cells in healthy people across ages. Study-wide results and limits: Roughly linear declines in TCR beta diversity per million T cells occurred with age.

Together with a sample-barcoded 5' primer, a J-beta primer mix was included in a second PCR lasting roughly 6 to 12 cycles. One entry per CDR3 protein results from TCRdb running MiXCR on the 5' RACE reads. Among some 1.7 million distinct CDR3 sequences listed, over 25% were seen once. V was trimmed by 3 bases and J by 11 bases, leaving 19 bases between them. Germline-derived CDR1 and CDR2 are MDHEN and SYDVKM. The length of the CDR3 is 14 residues. As for this clonotype: Its antigen is still unknown.

The sample was blood. This sequence joins TRBV28 and TRBJ2-5; D is possibly TRBD2 (6 bases). The TCR comes from a woman between 25 and 40 years old in good health. The CDR3, as DNA: TGTGCCAGCAGTTTGGCGGGAACTCAGTGGGAGCAGTACTTC. This translates into CASSLAGTQWEQYF.